This T cell receptor beta chain was found in a study of blood T cells in healthy people across ages. PCR was performed a second time for about 6 to 11 cycles using a sample-barcoded 5' primer and a J-beta primer mix. TCRdb fed the 5' RACE reads into MiXCR, producing one record per CDR3 protein. The data show about 1.5 million distinct CDR3 sequences, with roughly 43% seen just once and about 4.1% held by the top ten. For this clonotype: The antigen is unknown.

The V gene lost 1 base and the J gene lost 4 bases, with 12 bases spanning the gap. Germline-derived CDR1 and CDR2 are KGHDR and SFDVKD. There are 16 residues in the CDR3. Findings and caveats of the study: Roughly linearly, TCR beta diversity per million T cells fell as age increased.

The genes are TRBV24-1 and TRBJ2-2, with unresolved D. Sequencing input: blood. The sequence derives from a young woman in good health. CDR3: CATSDLRTPSTGELFF. In DNA, the CDR3 is TGTGCCACCAGTGATTTAAGGACCCCTTCCACCGGGGAGCTGTTTTTT.